This entry features one T cell receptor (beta chain) sequence. Its antigen is as yet unknown. The data belong to a study of graft-versus-host responses after intestinal transplantation. Findings and limits, study-wide: GvH clones appeared in recipient marrow, some first in ileum or blood.

The CDR3 loop spans 12 amino acids. Germline V gives CDR1 SNHLY, CDR2 FYNNEI. V shed 2 bases and J shed 5 bases, with 7 bases lying between them. Repertoires were generated with immunoSEQ multiplex PCR, while TCRdb's copy carries only in-frame clones and drops some. The sample holds 85,000 to 100,000 clones; around 93% are singletons and the top ten take approximately 0.32%. This sample comprised unstimulated CD4+ T cells sorted from spleen or lymph node cells, obtained before transplant. This chain links TRBV2 with TRBJ2-7; the D gene is possibly TRBD1 (5 bases). This clonotype originated in a human donor who was the organ donor for an intestinal transplant. DNA for the CDR3: TGTGCCAGCAGTGAACAGGGCGACGAGCAGTACTTC. As protein: CASSEQGDEQYF. Full variable domain (remainder filled in from reference TRBV2 and TRBJ2-7): EPEVTQTPSHQVTQMGQEVILRCVPISNHLYFYWYRQILGQKVEFLVSFYNNEISEKSEIFDDQFSVERPDGSNFTLKIRSTKLEDSAMYFCASSEQGDEQYFGPGTRLTVT.